The 10 T cell receptor beta chains listed next were all sequenced from one sample in a study of radiation and T cells in renal cell carcinoma. Stated time point: blood 2 weeks post-SBRT. Treatment given: 15 Gy SBRT to primary tumor, nephrectomy 4 weeks later. The table came from immunoSEQ multiplex PCR; TCRdb's copy has only in-frame clones and leaves some out. This repertoire shows roughly 150,000 clones, about 87% found once; its top ten account for approximately 13%. The specimen was blood, collected from a patient whose treatment included radiotherapy and nephrectomy. The receptor set was obtained from a woman in her forties or fifties with renal cell carcinoma.

The chain recombines TRBV2 with TRBJ1-2; 10 positions match TRBD1. The CDR3 covers 15 residues. After removal of 5 bases from V and 5 bases from J, the junction contained 8 bases not matched to a gene. Germline V gene sequence: CDR1 SNHLY, CDR2 FYNNEI. The CDR3, as DNA: TGTGCCAGCAGTTTAATGGGACAGGGGTTTTATGGCTACACCTTC. Translating it yields CASSLMGQGFYGYTF.

The sample holds one count of this clone. The chain carries TRBV7-2 and TRBJ1-1; tentative D call: TRBD1 (5 bases). The V end was cut by 4 bases, the J end by 5 bases, with 14 bases between. The CDR3 totals 14 residues. Per the germline V gene, CDR1 is SGHTA and CDR2 is FQGNSA. The chain's CDR3 is CASSSPGKGTEAFF. CDR3 in DNA: TGTGCCAGCAGCTCACCGGGGAAGGGGACTGAAGCTTTCTTT.

J is TRBJ2-3 and V is TRBV7-9; 10 bases agree with TRBD1. The CDR3 contains 18 residues. Germline V gene sequence: CDR1 SEHNR, CDR2 FQNEAQ (reference sequence). J was trimmed by 4 bases and V by 5 bases; bases with no gene match: 15. In nucleotides, the CDR3 is TGTGCCAGCAGCCTAAACTCGCCGGGACAGGGGTTTGCAGATACGCAGTATTTT. It is translated as CASSLNSPGQGFADTQYF.

This chain connects TRBV9 to TRBJ2-6; D unresolved. From germline, CDR1 is SGDLS and CDR2 YYNGEE. V shed 4 bases and J shed 0 bases, with 14 bases lying between them. This CDR3 region has 17 residues. The CDR3 reads CASSTSLVSSGANVLTF. CDR3 DNA: TGTGCCAGCAGCACCTCTCTCGTTAGCTCTGGGGCCAACGTCCTGACTTTC. Combining the CDR3 with reference TRBV9 and TRBJ2-6 gives the whole variable domain DSGVTQTPKHLITATGQRVTLRCSPRSGDLSVYWYQQSLDQGLQFLIQYYNGEERAKGNILERFSAQQFPDLHSELNLSSLELGDSALYFCASSTSLVSSGANVLTFGAGSRLTVL.

This chain uses TRBV4-1 with TRBJ2-1; 8 nucleotides match TRBD1. CDR1 and CDR2 (germline): MGHRA, YSYEKL. After removal of 5 bases from V and 6 bases from J, the junction contained 6 bases not matched to a gene. The CDR3 loop spans 14 amino acids. As DNA, the CDR3 is TGCGCCAGCAGCGTAGGCAGGGGGCCCAATGAGCAGTTCTTC. Residues: CASSVGRGPNEQFF.

This chain links TRBV28 with TRBJ1-4, with D possibly being TRBD1 (5 bases). Germline lookup yields CDR1 MDHEN and CDR2 SYDVKM. The ends were cut back, 6 bases at V and 5 bases at J, with 13 bases in the middle. The CDR3 is 14 residues long. The CDR3: CASRQDRGNEKLFF. The CDR3 DNA reads TGTGCCAGCAGACAAGACCGGGGGAATGAAAAACTGTTTTTT. Variable domain in full (rest from reference TRBV28 and TRBJ1-4): DVKVTQSSRYLVKRTGEKVFLECVQDMDHENMFWYRQDPGLGLRLIYFSYDVKMKEKGDIPEGYSVSREKKERFSLILESASTNQTSMYLCASRQDRGNEKLFFGSGTQLSVL.

The CDR3 DNA is TGTGCCAGAGGGGAGCTGTTTTTT. Its protein product is CARGELFF. This rearrangement joins TRBV7-5 to TRBJ2-2. TRBV7-5 is a pseudogene segment. CDR3 length equals 8 residues.

The chain links TRBV19 to TRBJ1-1, with 8 bases matching TRBD1. V was clipped by 2 bases and J by 2 bases; unmatched bases: 7. This CDR3 spans 16 amino acids. The germline V gene encodes CDR1 LNHDA and CDR2 SQIVND (reference sequence). The CDR3 here is CASSIRVDRGNTEAFF. The DNA for the CDR3 is TGTGCCAGTAGTATAAGGGTCGACAGGGGAAACACTGAAGCTTTCTTT.

The CDR3 DNA is TGCGCCAGCAGCTTCCCGGCCCATAATTCACCCCTCCACTTT. Encoded protein: CASSFPAHNSPLHF. The V and J genes are TRBV5-1 and TRBJ1-6; D is unclear. This CDR3 has 14 amino acids. Germline CDR1 and CDR2: SGHRS and YFSETQ. V was pared by 2 bases and J by 5 bases, with 8 bases between.

The genes are TRBV6-6 and TRBJ1-4, with TRBD1 as a possible D gene (5 bases). The CDR3 runs to 14 residues. V shed 8 bases and J shed 3 bases, with 13 bases lying between them. Per the germline V gene, CDR1 is MNHNY and CDR2 is SVGAGI (reference sequence). CDR3 protein: CASSSGQANEKLFF. The CDR3 nucleotides read TGTGCCAGCTCCTCTGGACAAGCTAATGAAAAACTGTTTTTT.